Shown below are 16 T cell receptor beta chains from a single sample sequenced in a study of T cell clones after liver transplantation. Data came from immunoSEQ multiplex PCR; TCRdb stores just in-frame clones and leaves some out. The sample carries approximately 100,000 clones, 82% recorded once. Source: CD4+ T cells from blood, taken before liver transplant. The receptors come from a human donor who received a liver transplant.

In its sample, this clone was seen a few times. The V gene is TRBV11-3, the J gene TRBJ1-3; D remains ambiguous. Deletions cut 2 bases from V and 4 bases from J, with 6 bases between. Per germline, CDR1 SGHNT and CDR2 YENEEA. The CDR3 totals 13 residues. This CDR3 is CASSLSGGNTIYF. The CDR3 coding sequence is TGTGCCAGCAGCTTATCGGGGGGAAACACCATATATTTT. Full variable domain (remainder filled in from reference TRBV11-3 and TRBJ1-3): EAGVVQSPRYKIIEKKQPVAFWCNPISGHNTLYWYLQNLGQGPELLIRYENEEAVDDSQLPKDRFSAERLKGVDSTLKIQPAELGDSAVYLCASSLSGGNTIYFGEGSWLTVV.

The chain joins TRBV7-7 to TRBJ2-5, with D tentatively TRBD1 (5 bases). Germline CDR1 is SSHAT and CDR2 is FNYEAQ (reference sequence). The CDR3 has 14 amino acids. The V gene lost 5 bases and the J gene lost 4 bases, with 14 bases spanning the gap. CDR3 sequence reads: CASSDGHRRETQYF. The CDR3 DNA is TGTGCCAGCAGCGACGGCCACAGGCGAGAGACCCAGTACTTC.

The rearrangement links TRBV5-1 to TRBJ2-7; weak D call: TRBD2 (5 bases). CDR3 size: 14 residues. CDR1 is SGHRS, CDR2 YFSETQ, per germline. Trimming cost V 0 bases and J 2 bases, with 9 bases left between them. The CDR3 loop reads CASSLVSGAYEQYF. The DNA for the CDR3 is TGCGCCAGCAGCTTGGTGAGCGGCGCCTACGAGCAGTACTTC.

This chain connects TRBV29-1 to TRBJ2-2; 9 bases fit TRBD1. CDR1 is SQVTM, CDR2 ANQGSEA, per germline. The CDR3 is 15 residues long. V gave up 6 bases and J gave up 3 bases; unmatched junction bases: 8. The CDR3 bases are TGCAGCGTGTGGGGGACAGGGTCGTACACCGGGGAGCTGTTTTTT. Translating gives CSVWGTGSYTGELFF.

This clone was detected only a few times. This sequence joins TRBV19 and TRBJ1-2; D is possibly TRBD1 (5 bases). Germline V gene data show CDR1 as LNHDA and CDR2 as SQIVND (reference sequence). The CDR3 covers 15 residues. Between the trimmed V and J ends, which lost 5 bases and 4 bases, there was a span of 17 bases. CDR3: CASSSTVIPFYGYTF. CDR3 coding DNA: TGTGCCAGTAGTTCGACAGTGATACCCTTCTATGGCTACACCTTC. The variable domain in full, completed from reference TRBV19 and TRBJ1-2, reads DGGITQSPKYLFRKEGQNVTLSCEQNLNHDAMYWYRQDPGQGLRLIYYSQIVNDFQKGDIAEGYSVSREKKESFPLTVTSAQKNPTAFYLCASSSTVIPFYGYTFGSGTRLTVV.

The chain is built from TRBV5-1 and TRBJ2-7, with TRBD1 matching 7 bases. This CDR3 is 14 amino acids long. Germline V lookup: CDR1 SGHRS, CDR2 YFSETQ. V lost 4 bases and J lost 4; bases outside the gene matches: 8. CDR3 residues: CASSADRSAYEQYF. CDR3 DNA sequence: TGCGCCAGCAGCGCGGACAGGTCGGCTTACGAGCAGTACTTC. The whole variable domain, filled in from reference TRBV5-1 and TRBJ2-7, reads KAGVTQTPRYLIKTRGQQVTLSCSPISGHRSVSWYQQTPGQGLQFLFEYFSETQRNKGNFPGRFSGRQFSNSRSEMNVSTLELGDSALYLCASSADRSAYEQYFGPGTRLTVT.

The CDR3 loop reads CASLSGVNQPQHF. CDR3 nucleotide sequence: TGTGCCTCGCTTTCGGGGGTCAATCAGCCCCAGCATTTT. This rearrangement joins TRBV19 to TRBJ1-5; D is perhaps TRBD1 (5 bases). The germline V gene encodes CDR1 LNHDA and CDR2 SQIVND (reference sequence). The CDR3 length is 13 residues. Trimming took 11 bases from V and 3 from J, leaving 14 bases between them. Full variable domain (missing parts from reference TRBV19 and TRBJ1-5): DGGITQSPKYLFRKEGQNVTLSCEQNLNHDAMYWYRQDPGQGLRLIYYSQIVNDFQKGDIAEGYSVSREKKESFPLTVTSAQKNPTAFYLCASLSGVNQPQHFGDGTRLSIL.

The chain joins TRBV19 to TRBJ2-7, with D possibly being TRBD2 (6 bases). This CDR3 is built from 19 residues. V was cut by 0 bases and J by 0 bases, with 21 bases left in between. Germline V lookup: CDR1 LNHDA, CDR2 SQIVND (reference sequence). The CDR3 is CASSIDSGIGDSYSYEQYF. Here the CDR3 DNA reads TGTGCCAGTAGTATAGATTCGGGGATCGGGGACTCATACTCCTACGAGCAGTACTTC.

Written as DNA, the CDR3 is TGTGCCAGCAGCACAACCCCGGGGGGTAATTCACCCCTCCACTTT. This gives the protein CASSTTPGGNSPLHF. This chain uses TRBV9 with TRBJ1-6, with D possibly TRBD1 on 5 matching bases. This CDR3 has 15 amino acids. The V end lost 4 bases, the J end lost 6 bases, and 14 bases lay between the germline ends. The germline V gene has CDR1 SGDLS and CDR2 YYNGEE. Together with reference TRBV9 and TRBJ1-6, the CDR3 gives the full variable domain: DSGVTQTPKHLITATGQRVTLRCSPRSGDLSVYWYQQSLDQGLQFLIQYYNGEERAKGNILERFSAQQFPDLHSELNLSSLELGDSALYFCASSTTPGGNSPLHFGNGTRLTVT.

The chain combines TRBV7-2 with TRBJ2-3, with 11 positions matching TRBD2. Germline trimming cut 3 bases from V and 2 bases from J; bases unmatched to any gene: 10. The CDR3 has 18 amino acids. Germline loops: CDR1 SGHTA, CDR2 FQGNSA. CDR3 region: CASSLTPPSGGFTDTQYF. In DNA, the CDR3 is TGTGCCAGCAGCTTGACTCCTCCTAGCGGGGGGTTCACAGATACGCAGTATTTT.

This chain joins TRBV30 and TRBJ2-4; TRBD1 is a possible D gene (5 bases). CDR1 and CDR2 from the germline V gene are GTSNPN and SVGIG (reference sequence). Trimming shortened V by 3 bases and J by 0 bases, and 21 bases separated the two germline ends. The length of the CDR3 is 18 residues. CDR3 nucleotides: TGTGCCTGGAGGCAGGGTCGTTCGTCCAGCCTAGCCAAAAACATTCAGTACTTC. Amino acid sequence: CAWRQGRSSSLAKNIQYF.

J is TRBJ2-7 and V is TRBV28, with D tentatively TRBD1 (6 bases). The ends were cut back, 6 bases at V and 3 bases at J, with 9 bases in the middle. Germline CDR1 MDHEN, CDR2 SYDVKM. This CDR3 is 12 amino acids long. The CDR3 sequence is CASRQDSYEQYF. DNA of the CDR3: TGTGCCAGCAGGCAGGACAGCTACGAGCAGTACTTC.

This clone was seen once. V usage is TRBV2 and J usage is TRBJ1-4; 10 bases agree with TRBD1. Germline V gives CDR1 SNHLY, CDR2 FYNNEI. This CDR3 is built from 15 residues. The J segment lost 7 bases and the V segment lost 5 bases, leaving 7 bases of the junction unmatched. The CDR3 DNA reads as TGTGCCAGCAGTAAGACCGGGACAGGGGCTGAAAAACTGTTTTTT. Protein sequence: CASSKTGTGAEKLFF. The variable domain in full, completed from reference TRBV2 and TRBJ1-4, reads EPEVTQTPSHQVTQMGQEVILRCVPISNHLYFYWYRQILGQKVEFLVSFYNNEISEKSEIFDDQFSVERPDGSNFTLKIRSTKLEDSAMYFCASSKTGTGAEKLFFGSGTQLSVL.

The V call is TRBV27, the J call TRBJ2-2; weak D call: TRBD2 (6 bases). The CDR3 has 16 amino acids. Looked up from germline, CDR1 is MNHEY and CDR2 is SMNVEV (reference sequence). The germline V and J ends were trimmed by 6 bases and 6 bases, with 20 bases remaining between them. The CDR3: CASSTYDRPGAGELFF. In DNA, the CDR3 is TGTGCCAGCAGCACCTATGACCGTCCGGGGGCCGGGGAGCTGTTTTTT.

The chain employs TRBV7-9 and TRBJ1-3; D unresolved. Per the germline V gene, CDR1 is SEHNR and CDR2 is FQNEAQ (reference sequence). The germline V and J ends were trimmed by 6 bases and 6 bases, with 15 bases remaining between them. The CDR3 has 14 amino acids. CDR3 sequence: CASRKIEAENTIYF. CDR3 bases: TGTGCCAGCAGGAAAATCGAGGCAGAAAACACCATATATTTT.

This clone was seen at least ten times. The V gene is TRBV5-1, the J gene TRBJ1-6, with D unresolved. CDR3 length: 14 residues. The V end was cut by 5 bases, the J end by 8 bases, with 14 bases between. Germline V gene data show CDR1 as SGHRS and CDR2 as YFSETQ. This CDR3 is CASSMSLRDSPLHF. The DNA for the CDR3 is TGCGCCAGCAGTATGAGTCTCCGGGATTCACCCCTCCACTTT.